The 25 T cell receptor beta chains below were found in one sample sequenced in a study of T cells after yellow fever vaccination (dated by TCRdb to between 2018 and 2020). According to the study, the label for this sample's treatment or condition signals: live attenuated yellow fever vaccine strain. The protocol used for the library was 5' RACE. The instrument was an Illumina HiSeq 2500. The public reads were reanalyzed by TCRdb: fastp trimming at Q25, MiXCR alignment, in-frame beta chains only. All rows with the same CDR3 protein become a single entry with the most common DNA and genes. Across this sample there are 150,000 to 200,000 distinct CDR3 sequences, with about 6.2% seen only once. Less than 3.5% of the sample belongs to the ten largest clones. The sequencing used CD4+ T cells sorted from PBMCs, collected on the day of the first yellow fever vaccination. The source is a man aged 18 to 35 who received the YFV17D yellow fever vaccine.

The table lists this clonotype with many counts. The chain carries TRBV7-9 and TRBJ2-5; 9 bases agree with TRBD1. V was pared by 4 bases and J by 7 bases, with 10 bases of the junction left unmatched. The CDR3 is 15 residues long. The germline CDR1 and CDR2 sequences are SEHNR and FQNEAQ (reference sequence). The CDR3 protein is CASSSRDRDSGTQYF. In nucleotides, the CDR3 is TGTGCCAGCAGCTCCCGGGACAGGGATTCAGGGACCCAGTACTTC. The full variable domain, with the rest looked up from reference TRBV7-9 and TRBJ2-5, is DTGVSQNPRHKITKRGQNVTFRCDPISEHNRLYWYRQTLGQGPEFLTYFQNEAQLEKSRLLSDRFSAERPKGSFSTLEIQRTEQGDSAMYLCASSSRDRDSGTQYFGPGTRLLVL.

This chain uses TRBV5-1 with TRBJ2-3, with 7 bases that match TRBD1. Germline V gene data show CDR1 as SGHRS and CDR2 as YFSETQ. This CDR3 has 13 amino acids. V was clipped by 6 bases and J by 6 bases; unmatched bases: 7. CDR3 in amino acids: CASIGTEADTQYF. CDR3 bases: TGCGCCAGCATCGGGACAGAGGCGGATACGCAGTATTTT.

This clonotype appeared a few times. V and J are TRBV18 and TRBJ2-2, with 7 bases matching TRBD1. From germline, CDR1 is KGHSH and CDR2 LQKENI. V trimming: 3 bases; J trimming: 3 bases; junction bases outside the gene matches: 7. The CDR3 is made up of 16 amino acids. CDR3 sequence: CASSPFEGADTGELFF. The CDR3 DNA follows: TGTGCCAGCTCACCGTTCGAGGGGGCCGACACCGGGGAGCTGTTTTTT.

This clonotype was seen many times. V gene TRBV7-6 combines with J gene TRBJ2-3; 7 bases match TRBD2. This CDR3 is built from 16 residues. Germline trimming cut 5 bases from V and 3 bases from J; bases unmatched to any gene: 11. Germline CDR1 is SGHVS and CDR2 is FNYEAQ. This CDR3 is CASSRLPRGVTDTQYF. CDR3 nucleotides: TGTGCCAGCAGCCGACTACCCCGGGGGGTGACAGATACGCAGTATTTT. The full variable domain, rest sourced from reference TRBV7-6 and TRBJ2-3, is GAGVSQSPRYKVTKRGQDVALRCDPISGHVSLYWYRQALGQGPEFLTYFNYEAQQDKSGLPNDRFSAERPEGSISTLTIQRTEQRDSAMYRCASSRLPRGVTDTQYFGPGTRLTVL.

J is TRBJ2-2 and V is TRBV18; 7 nucleotides match TRBD1. V lost 8 bases, J lost 7 bases, and 22 bases stayed unmatched. From germline, CDR1 is KGHSH and CDR2 LQKENI. This CDR3 is 18 amino acids long. Here the CDR3 DNA reads TGTGCCAGCGTGATGACAGGGAAGTCAATCGCAACGGGCGGGGAGCTGTTTTTT. Its translation is CASVMTGKSIATGGELFF.

This clonotype appeared a few times. The rearrangement uses TRBV7-8 and TRBJ2-1; TRBD1 matches at 7 bases. The CDR3 runs 15 residues. V shed 5 bases, J shed 9 bases, and the junction held 13 bases outside the gene matches. Germline V gene data show CDR1 as SGHVS and CDR2 as FQNEAQ. The CDR3 loop reads CASSQGTVGGSEQFF. CDR3 bases: TGTGCCAGCAGCCAAGGGACAGTTGGAGGTAGTGAGCAGTTCTTC.

V is TRBV7-2 and J is TRBJ2-5; 10 bases fit TRBD2. This CDR3 has 14 amino acids. CDR1 and CDR2 (germline): SGHTA, FQGNSA. Trimming at V came to 6 bases and at J to 5 bases, leaving 6 bases not matched to a gene. The CDR3 region has the DNA TGTGCCAGCAGGCAAGCGGGGGGGCTGGAGACCCAGTACTTC. Translating gives CASRQAGGLETQYF.

The rearrangement links TRBV5-4 to TRBJ2-7, with D perhaps assigned TRBD1 or TRBD2 (5 bases each). Germline CDR1 reads SGHNT; CDR2 reads YYREEE (reference sequence). Between the trimmed V and J ends, which lost 3 bases and 3 bases, there was a span of 10 bases. This CDR3 has 13 amino acids. The CDR3 sequence: CASSSGPFYEQYV. In nucleotides, the CDR3 is TGTGCCAGCAGCTCGGGACCTTTCTACGAGCAGTACGTC.

This chain uses TRBV6-1 with TRBJ2-2, with 7 nucleotides matching TRBD2. The CDR3 covers 16 residues. J gave up 2 bases and V 8 bases, and 11 bases lay outside the gene matches. Germline assignment: CDR1 MNHNS and CDR2 SASEGT. In nucleotides, the CDR3 is TGTGCCAGCGGTAAAGCGCTAGCGGCTAACACCGGGGAGCTGTTTTTT. This gives the protein CASGKALAANTGELFF.

V usage is TRBV7-2 and J usage is TRBJ2-7; 7 bases are shared with TRBD1. Germline V gives CDR1 SGHTA, CDR2 FQGNSA. There are 15 residues in the CDR3. V lost 3 bases to trimming and J lost 8 bases; unmatched junction nucleotides: 13. CDR3 region: CASSFRAHQGEKQYF. The CDR3 nucleotides are TGTGCCAGCAGCTTTAGGGCCCACCAGGGGGAGAAGCAGTACTTC. The variable domain in full, with the rest retrieved from reference TRBV7-2 and TRBJ2-7, is GAGVSQSPSNKVTEKGKDVELRCDPISGHTALYWYRQSLGQGLEFLIYFQGNSAPDKSGLPSDRFSAERTGGSVSTLTIQRTQQEDSAVYLCASSFRAHQGEKQYFGPGTRLTVT.

This clonotype showed up many times. The V gene is TRBV12-3 or TRBV12-4, the J gene TRBJ1-5; TRBD1 might be the D (5 bases). The V gene lost 5 bases and the J gene lost 5 bases, with 10 bases spanning the gap. The CDR3 consists of 13 residues. The chain's CDR3 is CASSALTDQPQHF. For the CDR3, the DNA is TGTGCCAGCAGTGCCCTGACAGATCAGCCCCAGCATTTT.

This clonotype was recorded at least ten times. The rearrangement uses TRBV10-3 and TRBJ2-1; perhaps TRBD1 as D (6 bases). The germline V gene encodes CDR1 ENHRY and CDR2 SYGVKD. The CDR3 extends over 16 amino acids. Trimming took 0 bases from V and 5 from J, leaving 14 bases between them. In nucleotides, the CDR3 is TGTGCCATCAGTGAGTCACTGTTAGGGGGAAACAATGAGCAGTTCTTC. Encoded protein: CAISESLLGGNNEQFF.

This clonotype appeared a few times. The chain recombines TRBV7-8 with TRBJ1-2; D is unresolved. V dropped 1 base and J dropped 8 bases, with 8 bases sitting between them. In germline, CDR1 is SGHVS, CDR2 FQNEAQ. The CDR3 runs 12 residues. This chain's CDR3 is CASSLDLGGYTF. CDR3 nucleotides: TGTGCCAGCAGCTTAGATTTAGGAGGCTACACCTTC.

This clonotype appeared a few times. The chain is built from TRBV7-8 and TRBJ1-3, with TRBD1 matching over 7 bases. The germline V gene encodes CDR1 SGHVS and CDR2 FQNEAQ. After removal of 1 base from V and 3 bases from J, the junction contained 3 bases not matched to a gene. This CDR3 comprises 15 residues. CDR3 region: CASSLEGAVGNTIYF. The DNA of the CDR3 is TGTGCCAGCAGCTTAGAGGGGGCGGTTGGAAACACCATATATTTT.

This clonotype was counted ten times or more. The chain combines TRBV10-3 with TRBJ2-2; weak D call: TRBD1 (6 bases). The CDR3 has 13 residues. The V end was cut by 6 bases, the J end by 6 bases, with 11 bases between. Germline CDR1 reads ENHRY; CDR2 reads SYGVKD. This CDR3 reads CAISGQHSGELFF. The CDR3 coding sequence is TGTGCCATCAGCGGACAGCACTCCGGGGAGCTGTTTTTT.

The table lists this clonotype with many counts. The rearrangement links TRBV19 to TRBJ2-3; 9 positions match TRBD1. Unmatched junction bases numbered 6, after V lost 3 bases and J lost 5 bases. The germline CDR1 and CDR2 sequences are LNHDA and SQIVND (reference sequence). The length of the CDR3 is 15 residues. CDR3 in amino acids: CASSMYRGQVDTQYF. The DNA of the CDR3 is TGTGCCAGTAGTATGTACAGGGGGCAGGTAGATACGCAGTATTTT.

This sequence joins TRBV19 and TRBJ1-4, with unresolved D. Germline V lookup: CDR1 LNHDA, CDR2 SQIVND (reference sequence). This CDR3 comprises 13 residues. V shed 6 bases and J shed 4 bases, with 9 bases lying between them. The CDR3 loop is CASRWNINEKLFF. CDR3 bases: TGTGCCAGTAGATGGAATATTAATGAAAAACTGTTTTTT.

The V gene is TRBV30, the J gene TRBJ2-5; tentatively, D is TRBD2 (7 bases). V was trimmed by 1 base and J by 5 bases, leaving 17 bases between them. The germline V gene has CDR1 GTSNPN and CDR2 SVGIG (reference sequence). The CDR3 contains 15 residues. The CDR3, as DNA: TGTGCCTGGAGTGCGGGGAGGGGGGCCACGGAGACCCAGTACTTC. Translating gives CAWSAGRGATETQYF.

This clonotype was recorded at least ten times. V usage is TRBV12-3 or TRBV12-4 and J usage is TRBJ2-1; D gene uncertain. V was clipped by 0 bases and J by 12 bases, with 9 bases between them. This CDR3 spans 12 amino acids. The CDR3 is CASSLALLRQFF. The CDR3 nucleotides read TGTGCCAGCAGTTTAGCGCTACTGAGGCAGTTCTTC.

This clonotype was observed a handful of times. The chain has TRBV11-2 and TRBJ2-1, with 8 bases matching TRBD1. J was trimmed by 5 bases and V by 7 bases; bases with no gene match: 19. CDR1 SGHAT and CDR2 FQNNGV come from the germline V gene. The CDR3 loop spans 18 amino acids. This chain's CDR3 is CASNPRGIRTGRDNEQFF. The CDR3 coding sequence is TGTGCCAGCAACCCTAGGGGGATTAGGACAGGGAGAGACAATGAGCAGTTCTTC.

This clonotype was seen many times. The chain has TRBV7-3 and TRBJ1-1; maybe TRBD1 (6 bases). The CDR3 runs 14 residues. Germline V CDR1 and CDR2: SGHTA, FQGTGA. The germline V and J ends were trimmed by 5 bases and 1 base, with 11 bases remaining between them. CDR3 loop: CASSDQGGNTEAFF. The CDR3 DNA sequence: TGTGCCAGCAGCGATCAAGGGGGGAACACTGAAGCTTTCTTT.

There are many counts of this clonotype. V and J are TRBV12-3 or TRBV12-4 and TRBJ1-2; 10 nucleotides align to TRBD1. The V segment lost 5 bases and the J segment 8 bases; nucleotides outside the gene matches: 8. This CDR3 is 14 amino acids long. The CDR3 sequence is CASSARDRGGGYTF. As DNA, the CDR3 is TGTGCCAGCAGTGCCCGGGACAGGGGTGGAGGCTACACCTTC.

This clonotype showed up many times. The genes are TRBV5-1 and TRBJ2-5; TRBD1 matches at 10 bases. The ends lost 3 bases at V and 4 bases at J; junction bases unmatched: 3. The CDR3 is 14 residues long. The V gene's germline CDR1 is SGHRS and CDR2 YFSETQ. Here the CDR3 reads CASSSGQGLETQYF. CDR3 sequence (DNA): TGCGCCAGCAGCTCGGGACAGGGGTTAGAGACCCAGTACTTC. The complete variable domain, with remaining parts taken from reference TRBV5-1 and TRBJ2-5, reads KAGVTQTPRYLIKTRGQQVTLSCSPISGHRSVSWYQQTPGQGLQFLFEYFSETQRNKGNFPGRFSGRQFSNSRSEMNVSTLELGDSALYLCASSSGQGLETQYFGPGTRLLVL.

This clonotype was seen at least ten times. The rearrangement joins TRBV29-1 to TRBJ2-4; maybe TRBD2 (6 bases). V was pared by 7 bases and J by 7 bases, with 17 bases between. The length of the CDR3 is 13 residues. CDR1 and CDR2 (germline): SQVTM, ANQGSEA. The DNA for the CDR3 is TGCAGCGCAGAGGGAGGACATTGGAACATTCAGTACTTC. Residues: CSAEGGHWNIQYF.

This clonotype was seen many times. The gene calls are TRBV20-1 and TRBJ2-5, with D uncertain. V was clipped by 5 bases and J by 2 bases, with 15 bases between them. CDR1 is DFQATT, CDR2 SNEGSKA, per germline (reference sequence). The CDR3 has 14 residues. This CDR3 is CSAPKAPGQETQYF. In DNA, the CDR3 is TGCAGTGCTCCTAAGGCCCCCGGGCAAGAGACCCAGTACTTC.